This TCR beta chain was captured in a study of shared clonotypes between healthy human individuals. There are 15 residues in the CDR3. The V end lost 10 bases, the J end lost 1 base, and 18 bases lay between the germline ends. Germline assignment: CDR1 MNHEY and CDR2 SMNVEV (reference sequence). Recent acute infections and vaccinations were absent in the healthy HIV-negative adult donors. Points from the study as a whole: Sequencing depth was expected to influence donor clonotype sharing.

This was a deep-level run. The table came from immunoSEQ multiplex PCR; TCRdb's copy has only in-frame clones and leaves some out. The data hold some 2 million clones, with 90% to 95% observed a single time. Only one count was recorded for this clone. Antigen specificity is unknown. The source material was naive CD4+ T cells sorted from blood. Sample subset: CD45RA+ positively selected. The chain uses TRBV27 and TRBJ2-3, with D maybe TRBD2 (7 bases). The TCR was taken from a man aged 18-30 years in good health. This chain's CDR3 is CATSNGGPGTDTQYF. The CDR3 DNA is TGTGCCACATCTAACGGGGGGCCGGGCACAGATACGCAGTATTTT.